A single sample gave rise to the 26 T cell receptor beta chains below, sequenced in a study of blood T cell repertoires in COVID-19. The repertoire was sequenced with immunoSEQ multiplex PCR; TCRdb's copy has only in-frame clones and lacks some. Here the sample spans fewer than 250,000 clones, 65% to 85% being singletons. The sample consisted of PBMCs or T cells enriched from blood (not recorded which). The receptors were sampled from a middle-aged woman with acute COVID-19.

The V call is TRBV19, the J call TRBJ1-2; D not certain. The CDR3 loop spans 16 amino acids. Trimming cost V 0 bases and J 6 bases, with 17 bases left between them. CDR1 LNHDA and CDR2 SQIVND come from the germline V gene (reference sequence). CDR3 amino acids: CASSIDVFLAEDGYTF. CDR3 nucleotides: TGTGCCAGTAGTATAGATGTCTTCTTGGCAGAGGATGGCTACACCTTC.

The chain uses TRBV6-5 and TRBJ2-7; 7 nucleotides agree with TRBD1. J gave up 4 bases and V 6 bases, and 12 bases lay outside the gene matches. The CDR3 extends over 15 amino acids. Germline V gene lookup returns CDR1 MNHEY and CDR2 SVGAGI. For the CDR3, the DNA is TGTGCCAGCAGCCGGGACAGTGCCACACGTTACGAGCAGTACTTC. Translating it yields CASSRDSATRYEQYF.

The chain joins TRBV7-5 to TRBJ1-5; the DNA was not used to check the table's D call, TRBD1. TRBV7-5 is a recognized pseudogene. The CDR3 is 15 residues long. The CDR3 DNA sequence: TGTGCCAGAAGCTTAGACAGGGGCTCGGGACAGCCCCAGCATTTT. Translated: CARSLDRGSGQPQHF.

The CDR3 region has the DNA TGTGCCAGTAGTATCTCACCTCACCGGTCTGGAAACACCATATATTTT. Its protein product is CASSISPHRSGNTIYF. This rearrangement joins TRBV19 to TRBJ1-3; no firm D call. The CDR3 extends over 16 amino acids. Germline CDR1 and CDR2: LNHDA and SQIVND (reference sequence). The ends were cut back, 3 bases at V and 1 base at J, with 13 bases in the middle.

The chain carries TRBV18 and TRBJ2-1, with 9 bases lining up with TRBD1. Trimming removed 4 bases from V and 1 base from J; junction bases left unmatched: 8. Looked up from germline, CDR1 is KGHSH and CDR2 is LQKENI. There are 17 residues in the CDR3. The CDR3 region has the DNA TGTGCCAGCTCACGGCCTCCGGGACAGGGTTCCTACAATGAGCAGTTCTTC. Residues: CASSRPPGQGSYNEQFF.

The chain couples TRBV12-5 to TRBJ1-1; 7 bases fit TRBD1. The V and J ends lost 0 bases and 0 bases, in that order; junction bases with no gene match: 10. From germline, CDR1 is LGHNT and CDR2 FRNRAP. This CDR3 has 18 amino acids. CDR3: CASGLVVTGFSMNTEAFF. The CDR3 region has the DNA TGTGCTAGTGGTTTGGTAGTGACAGGGTTTTCCATGAACACTGAAGCTTTCTTT.

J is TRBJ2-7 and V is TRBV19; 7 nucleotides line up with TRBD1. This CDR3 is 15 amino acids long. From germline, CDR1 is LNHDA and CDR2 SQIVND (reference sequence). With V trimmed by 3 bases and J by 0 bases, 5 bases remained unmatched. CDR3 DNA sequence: TGTGCCAGTAGTATTACAGGGGCAAGCTCCTACGAGCAGTACTTC. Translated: CASSITGASSYEQYF.

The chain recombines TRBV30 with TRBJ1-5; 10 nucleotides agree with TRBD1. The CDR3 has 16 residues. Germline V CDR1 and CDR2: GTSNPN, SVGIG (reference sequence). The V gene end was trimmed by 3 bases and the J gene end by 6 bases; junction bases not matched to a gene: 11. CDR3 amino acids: CAWRAVGTGARQPQHF. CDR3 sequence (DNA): TGTGCCTGGAGAGCCGTGGGGACAGGGGCTCGTCAGCCCCAGCATTTT. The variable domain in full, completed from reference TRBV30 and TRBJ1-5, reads SQTIHQWPATLVQPVGSPLSLECTVEGTSNPNLYWYRQAAGRGLQLLFYSVGIGQISSEVPQNLSASRPQDRQFILSSKKLLLSDSGFYLCAWRAVGTGARQPQHFGDGTRLSIL.

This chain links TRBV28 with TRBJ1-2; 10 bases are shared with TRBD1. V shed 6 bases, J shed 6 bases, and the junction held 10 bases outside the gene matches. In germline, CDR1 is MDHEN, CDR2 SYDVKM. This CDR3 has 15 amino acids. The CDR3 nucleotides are TGTGCCAGCAGACCTCCGGGACAGGGGACCGATGGCTACACCTTC. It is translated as CASRPPGQGTDGYTF.

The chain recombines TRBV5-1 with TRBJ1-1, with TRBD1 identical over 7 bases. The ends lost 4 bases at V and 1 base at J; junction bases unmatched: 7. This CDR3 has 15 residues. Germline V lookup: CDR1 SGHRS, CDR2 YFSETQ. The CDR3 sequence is CASSLQGPPNTEAFF. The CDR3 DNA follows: TGCGCCAGCAGCCTACAGGGGCCCCCGAACACTGAAGCTTTCTTT.

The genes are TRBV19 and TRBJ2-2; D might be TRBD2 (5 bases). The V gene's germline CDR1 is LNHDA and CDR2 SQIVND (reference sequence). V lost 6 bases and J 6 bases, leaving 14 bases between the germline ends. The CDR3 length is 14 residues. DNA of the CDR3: TGTGCCAGTAGCCGGGTGATCGGGGCCGGGGAGCTGTTTTTT. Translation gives CASSRVIGAGELFF.

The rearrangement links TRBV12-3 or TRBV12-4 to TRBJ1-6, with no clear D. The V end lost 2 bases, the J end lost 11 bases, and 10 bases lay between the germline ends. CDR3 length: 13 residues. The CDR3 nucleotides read TGTGCCAGCAGTTTATCCTTCCGGGCACCCCTCCACTTT. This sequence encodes CASSLSFRAPLHF.

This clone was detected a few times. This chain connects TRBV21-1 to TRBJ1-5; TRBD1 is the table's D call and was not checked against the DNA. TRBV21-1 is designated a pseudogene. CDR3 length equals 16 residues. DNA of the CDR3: TGTGCCAGCAGCAAAACCGGGGACAGCCACAATCAGCCCCAGCATTTT. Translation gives CASSKTGDSHNQPQHF.

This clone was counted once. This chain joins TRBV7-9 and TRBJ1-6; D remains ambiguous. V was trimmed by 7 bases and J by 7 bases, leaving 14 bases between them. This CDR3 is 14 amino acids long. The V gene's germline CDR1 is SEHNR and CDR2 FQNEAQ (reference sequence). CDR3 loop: CASTPTTVNSPLHF. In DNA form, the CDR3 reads TGTGCCAGCACTCCTACTACGGTCAATTCACCCCTCCACTTT.

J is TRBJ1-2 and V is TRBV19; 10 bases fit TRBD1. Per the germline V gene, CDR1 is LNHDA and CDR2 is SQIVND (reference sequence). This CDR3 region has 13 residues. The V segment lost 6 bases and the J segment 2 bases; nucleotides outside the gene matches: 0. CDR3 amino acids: CASRDRGNYGYTF. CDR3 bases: TGTGCCAGTAGGGACAGGGGGAACTATGGCTACACCTTC.

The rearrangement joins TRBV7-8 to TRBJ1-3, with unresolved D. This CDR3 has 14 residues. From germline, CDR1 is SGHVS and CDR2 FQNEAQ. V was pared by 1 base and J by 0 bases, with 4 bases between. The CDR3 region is CASSLGVSGNTIYF. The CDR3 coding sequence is TGTGCCAGCAGCTTAGGAGTCTCTGGAAACACCATATATTTT.

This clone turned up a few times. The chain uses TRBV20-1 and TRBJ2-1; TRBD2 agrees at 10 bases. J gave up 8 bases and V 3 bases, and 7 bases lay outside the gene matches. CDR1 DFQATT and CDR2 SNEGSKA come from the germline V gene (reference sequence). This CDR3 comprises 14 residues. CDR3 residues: CSASLLAGSHEQFF. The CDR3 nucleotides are TGCAGTGCTAGTTTACTAGCGGGGAGCCATGAGCAGTTCTTC.

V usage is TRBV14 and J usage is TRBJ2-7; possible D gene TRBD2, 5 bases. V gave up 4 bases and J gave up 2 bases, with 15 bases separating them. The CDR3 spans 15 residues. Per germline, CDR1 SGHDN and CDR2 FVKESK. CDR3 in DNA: TGTGCCAGCAGCCCCGCCCGGACTCCCCCCTACGAGCAGTACTTC. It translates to CASSPARTPPYEQYF. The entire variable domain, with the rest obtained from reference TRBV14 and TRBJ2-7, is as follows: EAGVTQFPSHSVIEKGQTVTLRCDPISGHDNLYWYRRVMGKEIKFLLHFVKESKQDESGMPNNRFLAERTGGTYSTLKVQPAELEDSGVYFCASSPARTPPYEQYFGPGTRLTVT.

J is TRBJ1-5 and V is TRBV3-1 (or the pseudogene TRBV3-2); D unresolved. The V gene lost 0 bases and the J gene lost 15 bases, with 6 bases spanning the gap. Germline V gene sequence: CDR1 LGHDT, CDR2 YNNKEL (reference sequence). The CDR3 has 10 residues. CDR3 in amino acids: CASSQDSWHF. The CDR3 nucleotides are TGTGCCAGCAGCCAAGATTCATGGCATTTT.

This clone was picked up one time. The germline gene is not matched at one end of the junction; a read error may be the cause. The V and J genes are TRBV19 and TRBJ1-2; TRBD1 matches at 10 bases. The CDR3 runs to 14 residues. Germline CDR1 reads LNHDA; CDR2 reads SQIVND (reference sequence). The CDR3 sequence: CASRIDRGLDGYTF. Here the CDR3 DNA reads TGTGCCAGTAGGATAGACAGGGGGCTGGATGGCTACACCTTC. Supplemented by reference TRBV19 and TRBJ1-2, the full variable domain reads DGGITQSPKYLFRKEGQNVTLSCEQNLNHDAMYWYRQDPGQGLRLIYYSQIVNDFQKGDIAEGYSVSREKKESFPLTVTSAQKNPTAFYLCASRIDRGLDGYTFGSGTRLTVV.

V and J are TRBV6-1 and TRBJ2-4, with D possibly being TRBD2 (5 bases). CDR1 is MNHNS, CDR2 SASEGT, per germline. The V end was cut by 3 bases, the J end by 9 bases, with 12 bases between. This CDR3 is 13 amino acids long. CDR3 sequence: CASSDTGIGIQYF. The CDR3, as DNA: TGTGCCAGCAGTGACACGGGGATTGGCATTCAGTACTTC.

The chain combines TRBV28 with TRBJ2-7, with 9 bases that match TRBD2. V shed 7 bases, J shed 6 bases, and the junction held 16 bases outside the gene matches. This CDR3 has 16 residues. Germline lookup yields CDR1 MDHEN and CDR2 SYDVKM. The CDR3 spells CASTDRRRLAGSEQYF. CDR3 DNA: TGTGCCAGCACCGACCGGCGGAGGCTAGCGGGAAGCGAGCAGTACTTC.

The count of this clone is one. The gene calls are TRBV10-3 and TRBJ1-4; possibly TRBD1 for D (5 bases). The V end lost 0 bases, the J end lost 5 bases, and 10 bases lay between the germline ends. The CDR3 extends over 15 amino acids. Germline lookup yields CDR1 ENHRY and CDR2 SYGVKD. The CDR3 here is CAISESVGGNEKLFF. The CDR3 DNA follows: TGTGCCATCAGTGAGTCGGTGGGGGGGAATGAAAAACTGTTTTTT.

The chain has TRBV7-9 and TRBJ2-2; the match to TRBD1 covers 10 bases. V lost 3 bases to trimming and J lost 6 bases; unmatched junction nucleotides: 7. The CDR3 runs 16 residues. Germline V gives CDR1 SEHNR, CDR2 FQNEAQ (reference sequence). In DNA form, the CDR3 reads TGTGCCAGCAGCTTTTCCGGGACAGGGGTGTCCGGGGAGCTGTTTTTT. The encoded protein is CASSFSGTGVSGELFF.

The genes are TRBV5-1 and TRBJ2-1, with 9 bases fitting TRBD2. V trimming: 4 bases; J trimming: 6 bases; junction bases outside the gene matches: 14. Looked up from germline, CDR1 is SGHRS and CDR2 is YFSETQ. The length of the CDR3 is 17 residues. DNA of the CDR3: TGCGCCAGCAGCCGAACTAGCGGGCAAGTAAGAGGCAATGAGCAGTTCTTC. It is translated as CASSRTSGQVRGNEQFF.

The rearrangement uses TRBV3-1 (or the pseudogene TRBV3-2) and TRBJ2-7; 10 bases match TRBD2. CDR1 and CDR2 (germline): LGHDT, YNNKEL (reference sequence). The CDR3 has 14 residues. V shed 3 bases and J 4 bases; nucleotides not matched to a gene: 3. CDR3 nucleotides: TGTGCCAGCAGCCAGCTAGCGGGAGTTTACGAGCAGTACTTC. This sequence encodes CASSQLAGVYEQYF.